This entry lists 25 T cell receptor beta chains sequenced from one sample in a study of T cells in Graves' hyperthyroidism and ophthalmopathy (dated by TCRdb to about 2019). Libraries came from multiplex PCR. Sequencing used an Illumina HiSeq 2000. The TCR beta CDR3 regions were amplified from RNA transcripts. The first round of RT-PCR for the TCR CDR3 was performed with the HTBI primer set and the Qiagen OneStep RT-PCR kit. Using fastp at Q25 and MiXCR, TCRdb reprocessed the public reads and kept productive beta chains. Each CDR3 protein appears once, grouped with its most common genes and DNA. Present in this sample are over 350,000 distinct CDR3 sequences, less than 20% of which were seen just once. The ten largest clones capture 40% to 45% of the sample. Specimen: blood. These receptors originate from a man aged 18-30 years with Graves' ophthalmopathy.

This clonotype has at least ten counts. The V gene is TRBV11-1, the J gene TRBJ2-7, with D possibly being TRBD2 (6 bases). The CDR3 consists of 13 residues. The V and J ends lost 1 base and 2 bases respectively, with 6 bases between them. Germline V gene lookup returns CDR1 SGHAT and CDR2 FQDESV (reference sequence). The CDR3 here is CASSLGEAYEQYF. CDR3 coding DNA: TGTGCCAGCAGCTTAGGGGAGGCCTACGAGCAGTACTTC.

This clonotype was observed a handful of times. In DNA form, the CDR3 reads TGTGCCAGCAGCCAAGATCTAGCGGGGGGCCGCCCCCAAGAGACCCAGTACTTC. Translation: CASSQDLAGGRPQETQYF. The chain links TRBV4-2 to TRBJ2-5; 11 nucleotides agree with TRBD2. V shed 0 bases, J shed 1 base, and the junction held 7 bases outside the gene matches. CDR3 length: 18 residues. Per the germline V gene, CDR1 is LGHNA and CDR2 is YNFKEQ.

This clonotype was recorded at least ten times. The chain couples TRBV5-1 to TRBJ2-7; 7 nucleotides match TRBD1. Germline V gene sequence: CDR1 SGHRS, CDR2 YFSETQ. With 3 bases clipped from V and 6 bases from J, the junction kept 3 bases outside the gene matches. This CDR3 has 12 residues. CDR3 sequence: CASSWGTAEQYF. CDR3 nucleotide sequence: TGCGCCAGCAGCTGGGGGACAGCCGAGCAGTACTTC.

The rearrangement joins TRBV27 to TRBJ1-6; a weak D match, TRBD1 (5 bases). Germline assignment: CDR1 MNHEY and CDR2 SMNVEV (reference sequence). This CDR3 has 15 amino acids. Trimming left V 2 bases short and J 8 bases short, with 13 bases between. Written as DNA, the CDR3 is TGTGCCAGCAGTTTAGAGACAGTCCGGGATTCACCCCTCCACTTT. It yields the protein CASSLETVRDSPLHF.

The sample holds many counts of this clonotype. The rearrangement joins TRBV28 to TRBJ1-1; a possible D gene is TRBD1 (6 bases). The CDR3 runs to 13 residues. CDR1 MDHEN and CDR2 SYDVKM come from the germline V gene. V shed 9 bases and J shed 0 bases, with 11 bases lying between them. CDR3 region: CASSGALNTEAFF. The CDR3 DNA reads TGTGCCAGTTCAGGGGCGCTGAACACTGAAGCTTTCTTT. The variable domain in full, with the rest retrieved from reference TRBV28 and TRBJ1-1, is DVKVTQSSRYLVKRTGEKVFLECVQDMDHENMFWYRQDPGLGLRLIYFSYDVKMKEKGDIPEGYSVSREKKERFSLILESASTNQTSMYLCASSGALNTEAFFGQGTRLTVV.

This sequence joins TRBV6-1 and TRBJ1-1; D not certain. The CDR3 spans 14 residues. CDR1 MNHNS and CDR2 SASEGT come from the germline V gene. The V and J ends lost 5 bases and 7 bases respectively, with 17 bases between them. CDR3 DNA: TGTGCCAGCAGTCCGCTTTTGAGGGCGGGTGAAGCTTTCTTT. Protein product: CASSPLLRAGEAFF.

The genes are TRBV27 and TRBJ1-1, with TRBD1 as a possible D gene (5 bases). Germline lookup yields CDR1 MNHEY and CDR2 SMNVEV (reference sequence). The CDR3 length is 13 residues. V shed 7 bases and J shed 2 bases, with 11 bases lying between them. The CDR3 bases are TGTGCCAGCAAAGTGGGGGTAAACACTGAAGCTTTCTTT. Protein sequence: CASKVGVNTEAFF.

This clonotype was observed many times. The chain uses TRBV27 and TRBJ1-5; the D gene is possibly TRBD1 (5 bases). The CDR3 runs to 16 residues. V lost 2 bases and J lost 0, with 11 bases in between. Germline V CDR1 and CDR2: MNHEY, SMNVEV (reference sequence). In nucleotides, the CDR3 is TGTGCCAGCAGTTTAGGGGGGGGATATAGCAATCAGCCCCAGCATTTT. It translates to CASSLGGGYSNQPQHF.

This clonotype was detected ten times or more. The chain employs TRBV2 and TRBJ1-3, with 8 bases that match TRBD1. Germline assignment: CDR1 SNHLY and CDR2 FYNNEI. Trimming cost V 5 bases and J 1 base; bases outside gene matches: 7. The CDR3 covers 16 residues. In DNA, the CDR3 is TGTGCCAGCAGTTTCGACCAGGGGGCTTCTGGAAACACCATATATTTT. Residues: CASSFDQGASGNTIYF.

This clonotype was observed at least ten times. The chain has TRBV18 and TRBJ1-1; no firm D call. CDR1 is KGHSH and CDR2 is LQKENI in the germline V gene. The CDR3 totals 13 residues. V was cut by 2 bases and J by 6 bases, with 10 bases left in between. The CDR3 DNA reads TGTGCCAGCTCACCAGGACGGGGAGCTGAAGCTTTCTTT. Translated: CASSPGRGAEAFF.

The CDR3 region is CASSEPSQDTGELFF. In DNA, the CDR3 is TGTGCCAGCAGTGAGCCCAGCCAAGACACCGGGGAGCTGTTTTTT. The chain carries TRBV25-1 and TRBJ2-2; D remains unclear. The V gene's germline CDR1 is MGHDK and CDR2 SYGVNS. This CDR3 contains 15 residues. Trimming left V 3 bases short and J 3 bases short, with 11 bases between.

Worth noting for this clonotype: Just one base apart from a much larger clone, this may be a read error. The chain couples TRBV12-3 or TRBV12-4 to TRBJ2-1; D remains ambiguous. CDR3 length equals 12 residues. V lost 7 bases to trimming and J lost 10 bases, with 14 bases between them. In DNA form, the CDR3 reads TGTGCCAGCACAGGCAGCCCTTACGAGCAGTTCTTC. It translates to CASTGSPYEQFF.

This clonotype was recorded at least ten times. The chain has TRBV12-3 or TRBV12-4 and TRBJ1-2, with a possible D match to TRBD1 (6 bases). V lost 1 base to trimming and J lost 6 bases, with 15 bases between them. There are 15 residues in the CDR3. DNA for the CDR3: TGTGCCAGCAGTTTAGACAGGGCGCGGCCAAATGGCTACACCTTC. This sequence encodes CASSLDRARPNGYTF.

Points on this clonotype: This may come from a read error, since a much larger clone is one base off. This chain joins TRBV7-3 and TRBJ2-2, with D possibly matching TRBD1 (6 bases). The CDR3 runs 14 residues. V dropped 8 bases and J dropped 2 bases, with 12 bases sitting between them. The germline gives CDR1 SGHTA, CDR2 FQGTGA. In nucleotides, the CDR3 is TGTGCCAGCGGATCGGACAGTAACACCGGGGAGCTGTTTTTT. Translating gives CASGSDSNTGELFF.

This clonotype has a handful of counts. The J gene is TRBJ2-6, the V gene TRBV3-1; no reliable D call. V was cut by 2 bases and J by 0 bases, with 5 bases left in between. The CDR3 length is 15 residues. The germline gives CDR1 LGHDT, CDR2 YNNKEL (reference sequence). The CDR3 here is CASSQRASGANVLTF. Here the CDR3 DNA reads TGTGCCAGCAGCCAACGGGCCTCTGGGGCCAACGTCCTGACTTTC.

The chain links TRBV2 to TRBJ1-2, with D possibly matching TRBD1 (5 bases). From germline, CDR1 is SNHLY and CDR2 FYNNEI. The CDR3 has 13 residues. V shed 7 bases and J shed 6 bases, with 15 bases lying between them. The chain's CDR3 is CASKRDPEDGYTF. In nucleotides, the CDR3 is TGTGCCAGCAAACGGGACCCCGAGGATGGCTACACCTTC.

This clonotype was seen ten or more times. This chain uses TRBV3-1 with TRBJ1-6; 7 nucleotides line up with TRBD1. The CDR3 has 14 amino acids. The germline CDR1 and CDR2 sequences are LGHDT and YNNKEL (reference sequence). Trimming at V came to 1 base and at J to 10 bases, leaving 4 bases not matched to a gene. CDR3 sequence: CASSQVQGDSPLHF. The CDR3 DNA is TGTGCCAGCAGCCAAGTTCAGGGGGACTCACCCCTCCACTTT.

The CDR3 nucleotides read TGTGCCAGCACCATACTAGCGGGGGGAAAAGAGACCCAGTACTTC. It is translated as CASTILAGGKETQYF. The chain couples TRBV6-2 or TRBV6-3 to TRBJ2-5; the match to TRBD2 covers 12 bases. This CDR3 is 15 amino acids long. V gave up 7 bases and J gave up 3 bases; unmatched junction bases: 6. In germline, CDR1 is MNHEY, CDR2 SVGEGT.

In its sample, this clonotype was seen many times. The chain has TRBV14 and TRBJ2-1; no clear D gene. V lost 3 bases to trimming and J lost 3 bases, with 18 bases between them. The germline V gene has CDR1 SGHDN and CDR2 FVKESK. The CDR3 has 17 amino acids. The chain's CDR3 is CASSHFDSRQVYNEQFF. The DNA for the CDR3 is TGTGCCAGCAGCCACTTTGACTCGCGTCAAGTCTACAATGAGCAGTTCTTC.

This clonotype has at least ten counts. For the CDR3, the DNA is TGTGCCAGCAGAGCTAGCACAGATACGCAGTATTTT. It encodes CASRASTDTQYF. The chain joins TRBV2 to TRBJ2-3, with D unclear. This CDR3 is 12 amino acids long. The V gene's germline CDR1 is SNHLY and CDR2 FYNNEI. The V end lost 6 bases, the J end lost 0 bases, and 4 bases lay between the germline ends.

CDR3 coding DNA: TGTGCCAGCAGCCCCGACGGCAGGGATCCCTACAATGAGCAGTTCTTC. This codes for CASSPDGRDPYNEQFF. This rearrangement joins TRBV9 to TRBJ2-1, with D possibly TRBD1 on 5 matching bases. This CDR3 contains 16 residues. V lost 4 bases and J 2 bases, leaving 16 bases between the germline ends. CDR1 and CDR2 (germline): SGDLS, YYNGEE. Drawing the rest from reference TRBV9 and TRBJ2-1, the complete variable domain is DSGVTQTPKHLITATGQRVTLRCSPRSGDLSVYWYQQSLDQGLQFLIQYYNGEERAKGNILERFSAQQFPDLHSELNLSSLELGDSALYFCASSPDGRDPYNEQFFGPGTRLTVL.

The sample holds many counts of this clonotype. The chain carries TRBV5-8 and TRBJ1-1; TRBD1 might be the D (5 bases). The germline V and J ends were trimmed by 3 bases and 4 bases, with 16 bases remaining between them. The CDR3 runs 15 residues. CDR1 and CDR2 (germline): SGHTS, YDEGEE. The CDR3 DNA reads as TGTGCCAGCAGCTGGGACCGCGGGGGGTCCACTGAAGCTTTCTTT. Protein product: CASSWDRGGSTEAFF. The full variable domain, rest sourced from reference TRBV5-8 and TRBJ1-1, is EAGVTQSPTHLIKTRGQQATLRCSPISGHTSVYWYQQALGLGLQFLLWYDEGEERNRGNFPPRFSGRQFPNYSSELNVNALELEDSALYLCASSWDRGGSTEAFFGQGTRLTVV.

This clonotype was found many times. The rearrangement joins TRBV27 to TRBJ1-1; D is undetermined. The germline gives CDR1 MNHEY, CDR2 SMNVEV (reference sequence). V lost 4 bases to trimming and J lost 1 base, with 7 bases between them. The CDR3 sequence is 13 residues long. The CDR3 bases are TGTGCCAGCAGTTATCGACAGAACACTGAAGCTTTCTTT. It encodes CASSYRQNTEAFF.

Only a few counts were recorded for this clonotype. The chain uses TRBV2 and TRBJ1-1, with TRBD1 matching 12 bases. With 6 bases clipped from V and 7 bases from J, the junction kept 9 bases outside the gene matches. Looked up from germline, CDR1 is SNHLY and CDR2 is FYNNEI. The CDR3 extends over 15 amino acids. The CDR3 region has the DNA TGTGCCAGCAGCCACCTCCGGGACAGGGGGCTTGAAGCTTTCTTT. This encodes CASSHLRDRGLEAFF. The full variable domain, with the rest looked up from reference TRBV2 and TRBJ1-1, is EPEVTQTPSHQVTQMGQEVILRCVPISNHLYFYWYRQILGQKVEFLVSFYNNEISEKSEIFDDQFSVERPDGSNFTLKIRSTKLEDSAMYFCASSHLRDRGLEAFFGQGTRLTVV.

This chain links TRBV18 with TRBJ2-5; D may be TRBD1 or TRBD2 (5 bases each). The CDR3 spans 13 residues. V was pared by 4 bases and J by 4 bases, with 10 bases between. Germline V gene data show CDR1 as KGHSH and CDR2 as LQKENI. CDR3 coding DNA: TGTGCCAGCTCACGGCCTGGGGGAGAGACCCAGTACTTC. This encodes CASSRPGGETQYF.